One sample yielded the 3 T cell receptor beta chains listed below, sequenced in a study of blood T cell repertoires in COVID-19. Sequencing used immunoSEQ multiplex PCR; TCRdb keeps in-frame clones, though not all of them. The sample has roughly 68,000 clones, under 85% seen once; the top ten hold approximately 9.2%. Specimen: peripheral blood. These receptors were collected from a woman in her fifties or sixties with acute or convalescent COVID-19.

The chain is built from TRBV20-1 and TRBJ2-1; 10 bases line up with TRBD2. CDR1 and CDR2 from the germline V gene are DFQATT and SNEGSKA (reference sequence). The CDR3 totals 16 residues. J gave up 4 bases and V 3 bases, and 9 bases lay outside the gene matches. The CDR3 bases are TGCAGTGCTAGTGGGGCTAGCGGGGGAACGTACAATGAGCAGTTCTTC. Its protein product is CSASGASGGTYNEQFF.

The chain joins TRBV11-2 to TRBJ2-1, with D unresolved. The V end was cut by 8 bases, the J end by 7 bases, with 18 bases between. This CDR3 has 14 residues. Germline V gene lookup returns CDR1 SGHAT and CDR2 FQNNGV. CDR3 loop: CASSRQITANEQFF. In DNA form, the CDR3 reads TGTGCCAGCTCGAGACAAATAACCGCAAATGAGCAGTTCTTC.

This CDR3 reads CASSFGVNEQFF. In DNA form, the CDR3 reads TGTGCCAGCAGCTTCGGTGTCAATGAGCAGTTCTTC. This chain links TRBV7-3 with TRBJ2-1; no clear D. With 3 bases removed from V and 6 bases from J, the gap between germline ends came to 6 bases. CDR1 is SGHTA, CDR2 FQGTGA, per germline. This CDR3 region has 12 residues.